A selection of T cell receptor beta chains follows, all from one sample in a study of blood T cells in healthy people across ages. TCRdb fed the 5' RACE reads into MiXCR, producing one record per CDR3 protein. Among approximately 900,000 distinct CDR3 sequences, 45% to 50% were seen once, and the ten largest hold about an eighth. The specimen was blood. These receptor sequences come from a young man in good health. The CDR3 runs from the conserved cysteine through the conserved F or W. The D gene is left open where the match is weak. Only some rows state a clone size, as once, few, many or a class for expanded clones.

>13|.|.|TRBV10-3|TRBJ2-5
TGTGCCATCAGTGGGCCGACAAAGGGCGAGCAGAACTTC
CAISGPTKGEQNF
>14|TRBD1|.|TRBV7-2|TRBJ2-1
TGTGCCAGCAGCGTAAACCAGGGGGCCTACGAGCAGTTCTTC
CASSVNQGAYEQFF
>12|.|once|TRBV7-2|TRBJ1-2
TGTGCCAGCAGCACCGTAGTTGGTGGCTACACCTTC
CASSTVVGGYTF
>17|TRBD2|.|TRBV12-3/TRBV12-4|TRBJ2-1
TGTGCCAGCAGCGACTCCTGGGCGGGGGGCAAAGATAATGAGCAGTTCTTC
CASSDSWAGGKDNEQFF
>15|TRBD2|.|TRBV5-5|TRBJ2-1
TGTGCCAGCAGCTTGATAAGACTAGCGTCTGCAGAGCAGTTCTTC
CASSLIRLASAEQFF
>14|.|.|TRBV25-1|TRBJ1-2
TGTGCCAGCAGTGAATTAAGGGACAATGATGGCTACACCTTC
CASSELRDNDGYTF
>15|TRBD1|.|TRBV6-4|TRBJ1-4
TGTGCCAGCACCTTCGGGACAGGGATGAATGAAAAACTGTTTTTT
CASTFGTGMNEKLFF
>14|.|few|TRBV29-1|TRBJ2-5
TGCAGCGTTGACGTAGGGCTAATTCAAGAGACCCAGTACTTC
CSVDVGLIQETQYF
>14|.|once|TRBV7-2|TRBJ2-7
TGTGCCAGCAGCCCGAACACGGGGTCCTACGAGCAGTACTTC
CASSPNTGSYEQYF
>14|TRBD1|.|TRBV27|TRBJ1-1
TGTGCCAGCAGTTGGACAGGGATGACCACTGAAGCTTTCTTT
CASSWTGMTTEAFF
>14|.|few|TRBV9|TRBJ2-7
TGTGCCAGCAGCGTAGGTGAGGCGACCTACGAGCAGTACTTC
CASSVGEATYEQYF
>15|.|.|TRBV11-3|TRBJ2-5
TGTGCCAGCAGCTTAGCAGTTGGGGTGCACGAGACCCAGTACTTC
CASSLAVGVHETQYF
>14|.|.|TRBV10-3|TRBJ1-5
TGTGCCATCAGTGAGTCGACAGACAATCAGCCCCAGCATTTT
CAISESTDNQPQHF
>13|.|few|TRBV6-2/TRBV6-3|TRBJ2-1
TGTGCCGCTACTAGCATCCTCTACAATGAGCAGTTCTTC
CAATSILYNEQFF
>12|.|few|TRBV27|TRBJ2-7
TGTGCCAGCAGTTTATCTGGGGCCGAGCAGTACTTC
CASSLSGAEQYF
>15|.|.|TRBV20-1|TRBJ2-5
TGCAGTGCTAGAGATGGTGGCAGGGTCGGAGAGACCCAGTACTTC
CSARDGGRVGETQYF
>14|TRBD1|.|TRBV7-9|TRBJ1-6
TGTGCCAAAAGAGGGGGACAGGGAAATTCACCCCTCCACTTT
CAKRGGQGNSPLHF
>13|TRBD1|few|TRBV29-1|TRBJ2-3
TGCAGCGTTGTTACAGGGGACACAGATACGCAGTATTTT
CSVVTGDTDTQYF
>13|.|.|TRBV12-3/TRBV12-4|TRBJ2-7
TGTGCCAGCAGACCAGATACAGGGAACGAGCAGTACTTC
CASRPDTGNEQYF
>17|TRBD2|.|TRBV4-2|TRBJ2-5
TGTGCCAGCAGCCAAGATCCCACTAGCGGGGAGGGTGGGACCCAGTACTTC
CASSQDPTSGEGGTQYF
>14|.|.|TRBV3-1|TRBJ1-4
TGTGCCAGCAGCCAAGAAGGTTGGGACCCCGCGATGTTTTTT
CASSQEGWDPAMFF
>14|.|.|TRBV7-9|TRBJ1-5
TGTGCCAGCAGCCCAGGGGTTGGCAATCAGCCCCAGCATTTT
CASSPGVGNQPQHF
>17|TRBD2|many|TRBV3-1|TRBJ2-4
TGTGCCAGCAGCCAAGATACCGGCGGGGGAGCCAAAAACATTCAGTACTTC
CASSQDTGGGAKNIQYF
>16|TRBD2|few|TRBV4-2|TRBJ2-1
TGTGCCAGCAGCCGCATGACTAGCGGCTCCTACAATGAGCAGTTCTTC
CASSRMTSGSYNEQFF
>15|.|.|TRBV28|TRBJ2-3
TGTGCCAGCAGTTACTGGACCGGGGCCACAGATACGCAGTATTTT
CASSYWTGATDTQYF
>17|TRBD2|many|TRBV4-2|TRBJ2-7
TGTGCCAGCAGCCAAGAAATCTTGGCGGCTAGCGGGGGCGAGCAGTACTTC
CASSQEILAASGGEQYF
>16|.|.|TRBV2|TRBJ2-7
TGTGCCAGCAGTTTCTCAATGGGCAGTACACAATACGAGCAGTACTTC
CASSFSMGSTQYEQYF
>14|.|few|TRBV7-9|TRBJ2-1
TGTGCCAGCAGCTTAGAGACTAGCTACAATGAGCAGTTCTTC
CASSLETSYNEQFF
>13|TRBD1|.|TRBV29-1|TRBJ2-7
TGCAGCGTAACCGGGACAGGGGGCAACGAGCAGTACTTC
CSVTGTGGNEQYF
>18|TRBD2|.|TRBV4-3|TRBJ2-1
TGCGCCAGCAGCCAAGATGTTGATGGACTAGGGTACTACAATGAGCAGTTCTTC
CASSQDVDGLGYYNEQFF
>16|.|once|TRBV6-2/TRBV6-3|TRBJ2-5
TGTGCCAGCAGTTCTGAAGAAGACAGGACCAAAGAGACCCAGTACTTC
CASSSEEDRTKETQYF
>17|.|few|TRBV7-6|TRBJ2-1
TGTGCCAGCAGCTCCGGTGTGGGCAGGGGGGTATTCAATGAGCAGTTCTTC
CASSSGVGRGVFNEQFF
>14|.|once|TRBV11-2|TRBJ2-2
TGTGCCAGCAGCTTATTCCAGAACACCGGGGAGCTGTTTTTT
CASSLFQNTGELFF
>14|.|.|TRBV3-1|TRBJ2-7
TGTGCCAGCAGCCGACAACCGGGAGCCTACGAGCAGTACTTC
CASSRQPGAYEQYF
>14|TRBD1|.|TRBV6-1|TRBJ1-1
TGTGCCAGCAGTCAAAGGACAGGGGGCACTGAAGCTTTCTTT
CASSQRTGGTEAFF
>13|.|.|TRBV10-3|TRBJ1-4
TGTGCCATCAGAAAAGGAGATAATGAAAAACTGTTTTTT
CAIRKGDNEKLFF
>12|.|once|TRBV6-8|TRBJ2-7
TGTGCCAGCAGGGACAGATTCTACGAGCAGTACTTC
CASRDRFYEQYF
>14|.|.|TRBV5-1|TRBJ2-1
TGCGCCAGCAGCCCCACGCTAAACAGGAATGAGCAGTTCTTC
CASSPTLNRNEQFF
>15|.|.|TRBV4-3|TRBJ1-4
TGCGCCAGCAGCCAAAAAAGCGCCCGGGATGAAAAACTGTTTTTT
CASSQKSARDEKLFF
>14|.|.|TRBV7-6|TRBJ1-6
TGTGCCAGCAGCCCCGCAAGCAATAATTCACCCCTCCACTTT
CASSPASNNSPLHF